This T cell receptor beta chain comes out of a study of T cell responses to AZD1222 COVID-19 vaccine. About this clone itself: Its antigen is unidentified.

V was shortened by 3 bases and J by 3 bases, with 5 bases between the two germline ends. CDR1 MGHRA and CDR2 YSYEKL come from the germline V gene. The CDR3 is 13 amino acids. Measured with immunoSEQ multiplex PCR; TCRdb has only the in-frame clones, and not every one. The sample holds some 130,000 clones, under 90% seen once. Overall study findings and caveats: Donors were largely white British and mainly female; clonal diversity was possibly underestimated. Repertoires were obtained solely post-peak T cell response.

This chain links TRBV4-1 with TRBJ1-4; D unresolved. This receptor was identified in an adult in good health. Specimen: peripheral blood, collected on day 0 of AZD1222 vaccination. CDR3 nucleotide sequence: TGCGCCAGCAGCCACCCGGCTAATGAAAAACTGTTTTTT. Amino acid sequence: CASSHPANEKLFF.